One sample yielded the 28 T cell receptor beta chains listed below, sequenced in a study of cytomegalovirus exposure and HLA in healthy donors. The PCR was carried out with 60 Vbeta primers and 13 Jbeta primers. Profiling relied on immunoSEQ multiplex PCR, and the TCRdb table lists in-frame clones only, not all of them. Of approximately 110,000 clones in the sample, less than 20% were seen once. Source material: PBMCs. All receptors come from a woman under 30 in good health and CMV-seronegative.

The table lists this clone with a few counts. CDR3 sequence: CASSPTRGGETEAFF. The CDR3 bases are TGTGCCAGCAGCCCCACTAGGGGCGGGGAAACTGAAGCTTTCTTT. This chain links TRBV9 with TRBJ1-1; maybe TRBD1 (5 bases). Germline CDR1 is SGDLS and CDR2 is YYNGEE. CDR3 length: 15 amino acids. Deletions cut 4 bases from V and 5 bases from J, with 18 bases between.

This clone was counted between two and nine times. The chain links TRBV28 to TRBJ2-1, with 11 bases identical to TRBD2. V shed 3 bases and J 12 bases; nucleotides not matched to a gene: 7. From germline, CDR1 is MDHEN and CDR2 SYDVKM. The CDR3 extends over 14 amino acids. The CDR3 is CASSLGLAERGQFF. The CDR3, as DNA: TGTGCCAGCAGTTTGGGACTAGCGGAGCGTGGGCAGTTCTTC.

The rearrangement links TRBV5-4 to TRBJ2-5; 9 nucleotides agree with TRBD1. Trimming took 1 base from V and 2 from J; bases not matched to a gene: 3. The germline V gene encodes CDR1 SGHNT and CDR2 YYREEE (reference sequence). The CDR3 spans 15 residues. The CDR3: CASSLSGQGQETQYF. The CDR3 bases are TGTGCCAGCAGCTTGTCGGGACAGGGACAAGAGACCCAGTACTTC.

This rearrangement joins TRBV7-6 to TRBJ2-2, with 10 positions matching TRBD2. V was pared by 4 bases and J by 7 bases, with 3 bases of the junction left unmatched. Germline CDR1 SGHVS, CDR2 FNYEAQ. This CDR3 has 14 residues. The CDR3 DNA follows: TGTGCCAGCAGCTGGACTAGCGGTGGCGGGGAGCTGTTTTTT. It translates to CASSWTSGGGELFF.

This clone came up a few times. Here the CDR3 reads CASSLRGGSYNEQFF. CDR3 sequence (DNA): TGTGCCAGCAGCTTAAGAGGGGGAAGCTACAATGAGCAGTTCTTC. This rearrangement joins TRBV5-5 to TRBJ2-1, with a possible D match to TRBD1 (6 bases). Germline values: CDR1 SGHKS, CDR2 YYEKEE (reference sequence). The CDR3 is made up of 15 amino acids. Trimming removed 2 bases from V and 3 bases from J, with 12 bases in between.

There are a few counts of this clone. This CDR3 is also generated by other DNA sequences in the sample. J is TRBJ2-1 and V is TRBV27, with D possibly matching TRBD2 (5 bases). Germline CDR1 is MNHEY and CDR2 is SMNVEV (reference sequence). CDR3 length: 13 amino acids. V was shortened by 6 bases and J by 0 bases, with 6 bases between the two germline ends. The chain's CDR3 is CASRGSSYNEQFF. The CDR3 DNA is TGTGCCAGCAGAGGGAGCTCCTACAATGAGCAGTTCTTC.

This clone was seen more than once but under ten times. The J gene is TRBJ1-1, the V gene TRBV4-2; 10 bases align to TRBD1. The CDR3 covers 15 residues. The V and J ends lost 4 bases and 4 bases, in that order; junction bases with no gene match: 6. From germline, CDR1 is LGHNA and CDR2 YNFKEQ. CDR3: CASSPKTGGGTEAFF. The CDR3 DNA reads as TGTGCCAGCAGCCCCAAGACAGGGGGCGGCACTGAAGCTTTCTTT.

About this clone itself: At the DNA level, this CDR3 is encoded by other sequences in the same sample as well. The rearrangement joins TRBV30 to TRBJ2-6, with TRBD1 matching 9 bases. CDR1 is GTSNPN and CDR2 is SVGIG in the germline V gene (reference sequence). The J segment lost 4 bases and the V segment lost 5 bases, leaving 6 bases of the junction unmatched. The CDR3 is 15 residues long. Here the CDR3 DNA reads TGTGCCTGGGACAGGGGGGGGATAGGGGCCAACGTCCTGACTTTC. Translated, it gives CAWDRGGIGANVLTF. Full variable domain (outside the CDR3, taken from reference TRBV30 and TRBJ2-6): SQTIHQWPATLVQPVGSPLSLECTVEGTSNPNLYWYRQAAGRGLQLLFYSVGIGQISSEVPQNLSASRPQDRQFILSSKKLLLSDSGFYLCAWDRGGIGANVLTFGAGSRLTVL.

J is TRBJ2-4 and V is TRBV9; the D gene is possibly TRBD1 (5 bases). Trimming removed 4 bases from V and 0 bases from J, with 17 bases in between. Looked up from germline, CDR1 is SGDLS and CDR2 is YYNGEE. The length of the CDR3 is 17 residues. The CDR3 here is CASSPTPPTGAKNIQYF. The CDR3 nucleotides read TGTGCCAGCAGCCCAACACCCCCTACAGGAGCCAAAAACATTCAGTACTTC.

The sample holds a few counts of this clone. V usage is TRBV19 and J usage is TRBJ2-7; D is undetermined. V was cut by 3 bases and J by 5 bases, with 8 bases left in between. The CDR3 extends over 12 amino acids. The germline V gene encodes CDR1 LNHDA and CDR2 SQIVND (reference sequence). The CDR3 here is CASSIRGHEQYF. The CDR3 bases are TGTGCCAGTAGTATCAGAGGTCACGAGCAGTACTTC.

The CDR3 sequence: CASGSPQTGELFF. Here the CDR3 DNA reads TGTGCTAGTGGTTCCCCCCAGACCGGGGAGCTGTTTTTT. The rearrangement links TRBV12-5 to TRBJ2-2; no clear D. Germline CDR1 LGHNT, CDR2 FRNRAP. The CDR3 runs to 13 residues. Trimming cost V 4 bases and J 5 bases, with 8 bases left between them.

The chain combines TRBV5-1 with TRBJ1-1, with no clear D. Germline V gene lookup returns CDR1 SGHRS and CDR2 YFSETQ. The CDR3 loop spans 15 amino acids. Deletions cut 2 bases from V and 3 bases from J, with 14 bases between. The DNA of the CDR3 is TGCGCCAGCAGCTTAACCCAATCGAGAGACACTGAAGCTTTCTTT. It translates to CASSLTQSRDTEAFF.

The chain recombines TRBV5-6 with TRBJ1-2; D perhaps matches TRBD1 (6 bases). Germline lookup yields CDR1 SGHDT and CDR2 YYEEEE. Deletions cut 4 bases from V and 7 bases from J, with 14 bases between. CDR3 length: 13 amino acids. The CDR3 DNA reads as TGTGCCAGCAGCCAGAAGGGAGGGGGTGGCTACACCTTC. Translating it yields CASSQKGGGGYTF.

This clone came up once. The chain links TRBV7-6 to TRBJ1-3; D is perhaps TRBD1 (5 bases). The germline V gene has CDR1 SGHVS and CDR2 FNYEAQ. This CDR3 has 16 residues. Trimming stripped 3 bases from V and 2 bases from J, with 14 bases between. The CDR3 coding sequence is TGTGCCAGCAGCTTGGGGACGGGAGGGGCTGGAAACACCATATATTTT. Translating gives CASSLGTGGAGNTIYF.

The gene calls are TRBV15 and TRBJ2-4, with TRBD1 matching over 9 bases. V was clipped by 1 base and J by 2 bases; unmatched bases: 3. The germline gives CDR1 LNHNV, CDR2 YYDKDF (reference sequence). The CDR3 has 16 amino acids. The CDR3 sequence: CATSRGQGETKNIQYF. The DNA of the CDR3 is TGTGCCACCAGCAGAGGACAGGGGGAGACCAAAAACATTCAGTACTTC. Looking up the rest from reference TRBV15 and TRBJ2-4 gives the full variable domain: DAMVIQNPRYQVTQFGKPVTLSCSQTLNHNVMYWYQQKSSQAPKLLFHYYDKDFNNEADTPDNFQSRRPNTSFCFLDIRSPGLGDTAMYLCATSRGQGETKNIQYFGAGTRLSVL.

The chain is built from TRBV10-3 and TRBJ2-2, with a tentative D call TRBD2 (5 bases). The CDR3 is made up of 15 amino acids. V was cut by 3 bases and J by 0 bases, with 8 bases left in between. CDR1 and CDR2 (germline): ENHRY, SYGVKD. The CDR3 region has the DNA TGTGCCATCAGTGAATCCGGGACGAACACCGGGGAGCTGTTTTTT. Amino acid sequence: CAISESGTNTGELFF.

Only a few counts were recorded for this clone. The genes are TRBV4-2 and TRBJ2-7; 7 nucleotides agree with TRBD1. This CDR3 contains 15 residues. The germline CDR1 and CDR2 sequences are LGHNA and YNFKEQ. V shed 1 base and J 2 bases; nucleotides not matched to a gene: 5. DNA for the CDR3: TGTGCCAGCAGCCAAGGCATGGGACAGCCCTACGAGCAGTACTTC. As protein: CASSQGMGQPYEQYF.

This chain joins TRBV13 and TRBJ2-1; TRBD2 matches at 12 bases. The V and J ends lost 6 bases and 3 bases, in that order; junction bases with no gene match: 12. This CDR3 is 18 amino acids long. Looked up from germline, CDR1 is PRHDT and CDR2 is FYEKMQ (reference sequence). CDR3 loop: CASRLTSGRTKGYNEQFF. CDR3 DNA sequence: TGTGCCAGCAGACTAACTAGCGGGAGGACTAAGGGCTACAATGAGCAGTTCTTC.

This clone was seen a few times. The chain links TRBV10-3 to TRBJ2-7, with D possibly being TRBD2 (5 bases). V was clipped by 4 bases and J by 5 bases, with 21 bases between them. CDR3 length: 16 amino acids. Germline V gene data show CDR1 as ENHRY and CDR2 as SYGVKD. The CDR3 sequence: CAISGEGGEYLDEQYF. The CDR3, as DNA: TGTGCCATCAGTGGGGAAGGTGGGGAGTATCTGGACGAGCAGTACTTC.

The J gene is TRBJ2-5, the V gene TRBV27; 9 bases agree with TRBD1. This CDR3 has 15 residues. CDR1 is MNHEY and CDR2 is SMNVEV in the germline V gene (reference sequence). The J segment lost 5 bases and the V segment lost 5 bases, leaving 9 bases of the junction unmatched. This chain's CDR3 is CASSPEQGAGETQYF. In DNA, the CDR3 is TGTGCCAGCAGTCCCGAACAGGGGGCGGGGGAGACCCAGTACTTC.

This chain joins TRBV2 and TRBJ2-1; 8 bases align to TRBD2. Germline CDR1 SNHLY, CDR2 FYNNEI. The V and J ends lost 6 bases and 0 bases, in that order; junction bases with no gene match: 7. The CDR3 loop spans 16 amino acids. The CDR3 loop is CASRPTLAASYNEQFF. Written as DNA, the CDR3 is TGTGCCAGCAGGCCCACACTAGCGGCCTCCTACAATGAGCAGTTCTTC.

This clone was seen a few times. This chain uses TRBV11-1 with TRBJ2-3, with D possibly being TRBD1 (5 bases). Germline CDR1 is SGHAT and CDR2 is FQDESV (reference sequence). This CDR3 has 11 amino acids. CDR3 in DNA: TGTGCGCTAGGGGGCACAGATACGCAGTATTTT. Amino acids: CALGGTDTQYF. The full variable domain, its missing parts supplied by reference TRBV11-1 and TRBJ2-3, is EAEVAQSPRYKITEKSQAVAFWCDPISGHATLYWYRQILGQGPELLVQFQDESVVDDSQLPKDRFSAERLKGVDSTLKIQPAELGDSAMYLCALGGTDTQYFGPGTRLTVL.

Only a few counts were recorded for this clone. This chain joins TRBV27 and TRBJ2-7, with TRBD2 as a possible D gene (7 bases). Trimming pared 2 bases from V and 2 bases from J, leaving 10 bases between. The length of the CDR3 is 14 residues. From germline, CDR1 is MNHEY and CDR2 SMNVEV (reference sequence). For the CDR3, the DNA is TGTGCCAGCAGTTTAGGGGGGGCTACCTACGAGCAGTACTTC. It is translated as CASSLGGATYEQYF.

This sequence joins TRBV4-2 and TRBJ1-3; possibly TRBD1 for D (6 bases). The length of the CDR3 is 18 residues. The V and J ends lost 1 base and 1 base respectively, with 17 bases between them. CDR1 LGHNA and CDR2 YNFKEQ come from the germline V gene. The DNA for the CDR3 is TGTGCCAGCAGCCAAGTATCCGGCCGGGGACATTCTGGAAACACCATATATTTT. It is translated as CASSQVSGRGHSGNTIYF.

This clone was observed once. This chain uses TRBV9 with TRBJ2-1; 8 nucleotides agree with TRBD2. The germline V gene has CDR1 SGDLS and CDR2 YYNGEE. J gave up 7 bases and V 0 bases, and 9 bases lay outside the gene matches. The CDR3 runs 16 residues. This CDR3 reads CASSVGRGGPFNEQFF. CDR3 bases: TGTGCCAGCAGCGTAGGTCGGGGGGGCCCTTTTAATGAGCAGTTCTTC.

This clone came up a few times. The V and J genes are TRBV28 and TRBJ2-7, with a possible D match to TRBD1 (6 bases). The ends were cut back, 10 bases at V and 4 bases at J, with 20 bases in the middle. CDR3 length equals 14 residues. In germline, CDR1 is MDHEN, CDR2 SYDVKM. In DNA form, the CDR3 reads TGTGCCACCCTACCCTCCAGGGGCTGGTACGAGCAGTACTTC. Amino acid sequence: CATLPSRGWYEQYF.

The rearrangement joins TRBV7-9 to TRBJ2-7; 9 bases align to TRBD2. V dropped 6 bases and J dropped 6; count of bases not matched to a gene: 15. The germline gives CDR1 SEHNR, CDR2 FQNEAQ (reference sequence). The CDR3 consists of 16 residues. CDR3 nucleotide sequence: TGTGCCAGCAGTCCAAAAGCTCCCGGGACTAGCTCCGAGCAGTACTTC. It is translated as CASSPKAPGTSSEQYF.

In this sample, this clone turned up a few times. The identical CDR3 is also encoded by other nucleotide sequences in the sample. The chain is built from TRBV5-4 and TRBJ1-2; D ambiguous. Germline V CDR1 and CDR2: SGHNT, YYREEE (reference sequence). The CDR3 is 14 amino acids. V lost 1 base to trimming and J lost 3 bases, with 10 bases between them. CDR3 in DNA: TGTGCCAGCAGCTTGCCGCGGGGTGACTATGGCTACACCTTC. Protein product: CASSLPRGDYGYTF.